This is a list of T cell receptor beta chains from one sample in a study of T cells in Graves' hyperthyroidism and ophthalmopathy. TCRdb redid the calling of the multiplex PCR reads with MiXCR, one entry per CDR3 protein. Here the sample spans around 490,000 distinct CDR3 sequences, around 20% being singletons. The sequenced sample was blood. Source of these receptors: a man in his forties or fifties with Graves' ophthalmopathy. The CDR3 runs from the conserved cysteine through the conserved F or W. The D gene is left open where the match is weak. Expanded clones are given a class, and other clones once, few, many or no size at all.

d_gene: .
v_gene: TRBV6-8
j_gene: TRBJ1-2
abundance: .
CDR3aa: CASKLQEWNYGYTF
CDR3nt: TGTGCCAGCAAGTTACAGGAGTGGAACTATGGCTACACCTTC

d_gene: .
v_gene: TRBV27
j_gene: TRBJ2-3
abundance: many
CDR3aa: CASSYEGARTDTQYF
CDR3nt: TGTGCCAGCAGTTACGAAGGGGCTCGAACAGATACGCAGTATTTT

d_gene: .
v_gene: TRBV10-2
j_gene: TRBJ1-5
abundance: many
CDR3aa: CASSDLPRKQPQHF
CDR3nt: TGCGCCAGCAGTGATTTACCGAGAAAGCAGCCCCAGCATTTT

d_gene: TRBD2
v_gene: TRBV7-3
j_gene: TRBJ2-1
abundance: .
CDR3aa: CASGYPPTGTSANEQFF
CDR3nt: TGTGCCAGCGGATACCCCCCTACCGGGACTAGCGCCAATGAGCAGTTCTTC

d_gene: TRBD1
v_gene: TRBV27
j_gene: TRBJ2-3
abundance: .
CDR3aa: CASSPYLPYTRQGEEDTQYF
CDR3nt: TGTGCCAGCAGTCCCTATCTCCCCTATACAAGACAGGGAGAGGAAGATACGCAGTATTTT

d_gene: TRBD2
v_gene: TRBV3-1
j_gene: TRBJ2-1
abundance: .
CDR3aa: CASSQVGSIAGEYEQFF
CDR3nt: TGTGCCAGCAGCCAAGTGGGAAGCATAGCGGGAGAATATGAGCAGTTCTTC

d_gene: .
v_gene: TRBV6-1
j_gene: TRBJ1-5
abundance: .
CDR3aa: CASNRQNSNQPQHF
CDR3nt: TGTGCCAGCAATAGACAGAATAGCAATCAGCCCCAGCATTTT

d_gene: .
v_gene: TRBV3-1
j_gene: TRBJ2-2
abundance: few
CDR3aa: CASSHLSGELFF
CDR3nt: TGTGCCAGCAGCCATTTATCCGGGGAGCTGTTTTTT

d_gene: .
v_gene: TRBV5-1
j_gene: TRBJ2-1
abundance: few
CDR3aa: CASSLQVASTTYNEQFF
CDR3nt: TGCGCCAGCAGCTTGCAAGTTGCGTCGACGACTTACAATGAGCAGTTCTTC

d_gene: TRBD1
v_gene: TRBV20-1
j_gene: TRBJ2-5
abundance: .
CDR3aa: CSAKNYRGGGETQYF
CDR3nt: TGCAGTGCTAAAAATTACAGGGGTGGGGGAGAGACCCAGTACTTC

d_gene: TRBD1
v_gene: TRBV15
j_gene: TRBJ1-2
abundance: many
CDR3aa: CATSAGTGELGYTF
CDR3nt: TGTGCCACCTCGGCGGGGACAGGGGAGCTTGGCTACACCTTC

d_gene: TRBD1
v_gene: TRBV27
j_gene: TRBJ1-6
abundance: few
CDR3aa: CASSSRGGPPLHF
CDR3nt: TGTGCCAGCAGTTCCAGGGGGGGGCCACCCCTCCACTTT

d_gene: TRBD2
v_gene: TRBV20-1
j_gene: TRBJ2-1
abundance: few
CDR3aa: CSARASSGIRNEQFF
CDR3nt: TGCAGTGCTAGAGCCTCTAGCGGGATAAGGAATGAGCAGTTCTTC

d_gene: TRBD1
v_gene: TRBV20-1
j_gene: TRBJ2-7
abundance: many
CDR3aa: CSAGQGNSYEQYF
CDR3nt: TGCAGTGCGGGACAGGGGAATTCCTACGAGCAGTACTTC

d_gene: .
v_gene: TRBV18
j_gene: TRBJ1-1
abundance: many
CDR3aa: CASSPQPNTEAFF
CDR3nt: TGTGCCAGCTCACCACAACCGAACACTGAAGCTTTCTTT

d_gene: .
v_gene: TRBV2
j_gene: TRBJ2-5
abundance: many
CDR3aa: CASSGQAQETQYF
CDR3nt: TGTGCCAGCAGTGGACAGGCTCAAGAGACCCAGTACTTC

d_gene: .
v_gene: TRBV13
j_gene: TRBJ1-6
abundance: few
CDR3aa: CASRGGPSNSPLHF
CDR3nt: TGTGCCAGCAGGGGAGGTCCATCTAATTCACCCCTCCACTTT